This T cell receptor (beta chain) derives from a study of blood T cell repertoires in COVID-19 (dated by TCRdb to 2020 to 2022). Looking at the study overall: Samples covering the acute and convalescent phases of COVID-19 were provided by collaborators in the United States, Italy and Spain. The prospective study material was composed of cDNA or gDNA derived from T cells, B-cell-depleted T cells, or PBMCs. Deeply sampled blood TCRbeta repertoires from subjects exposed to, actively infected with, or recovered from COVID-19 were included in the dataset. The repertoires were released in a freely available public database meant as a resource for research on the immune response to SARS-CoV-2. Samples were obtained from the ongoing ImmuneRACE study (first 160 participants) and from 1,254 subjects provided by 6 global collaborators. Sample metadata almost always included a de-identified subject ID, COVID-19 status, age in years and sex. Where available, HLA class I and class II types were taken from metadata supplied by the sample provider and were not determined by assay-based typing. What the study reported, not specific to this receptor: The amount of clinical and demographic metadata varied by source and participant and was provided uncurated.

TCRbeta CDR3 regions were amplified from genomic DNA using the immunoSEQ Assay, a bias-controlled multiplex PCR. Turning to the authors' computational methods: Within the assay, amplification of reference gene primers was used to estimate how many nucleated cells each sample contained. To quantify the absolute abundance of each unique TCRbeta CDR3 rearrangement, sequence reads were collapsed and filtered. Productive Simpson clonality was computed per sample as the square root of Simpson's diversity index over productive rearrangements. TCRdb mirrors the immuneACCESS table, restricted to in-frame sequences. Some clones are absent from its copies; in checked studies, under half trace to an unresolved V gene, and the reason for the others is unknown. Clone size and V and J calls were adopted from that table, with D and trimming inferred from the DNA. The sample table holds about 330,000 clones, of which more than 90% were seen once. The top ten clones comprise less than 20% of the sample.

Participants in the prospective study were enrolled through a virtual design, were aged about 18 to 90 years, and lived in fewer than 30 United States geographic areas. Cohort assignment in the prospective study relied on participant-reported clinical history from a screening survey and a study questionnaire. For ImmuneRACE Cohort 3, a participant was defined as recovered based on two consecutive negative NP/OP PCR tests, clearance by a healthcare professional, or resolution of symptoms. In the prospective study, mobile phlebotomists collected whole blood, serum and a nasopharyngeal or oropharyngeal swab from each participant. Prospective study participants could optionally give additional blood draws and questionnaires over an approximately 2-month period. Prospective study blood samples were shipped either frozen or at room temperature before DNA extraction. There are 14 amino acids in the CDR3, from cysteine to phenylalanine inclusive. This entry keeps only the CDR3 DNA: 42 bases, framed from base 1. Taken from the germline V gene, the CDR1 and CDR2 loops are SGHTA and FQGNSA. The trim is 1 base for V and 8 bases for J, with a gap of 14 bases between the germline ends.

On this clone itself: The target of this receptor is not known. Base qualities are not provided; no much larger clone lies one nucleotide away.

The clonotype originates from a woman aged 25-40 years who had recovered from COVID-19. This chain is built from TRBV7-2 and TRBJ2-5, with TRBD1 as a weak D call on 6 bases. The specimen sequenced was PBMCs or T cells enriched from blood (not recorded which). The DNA reads as follows: TGTGCCAGCAGCTTAGAGGACAGTCTCCTAACCCAGTACTTC. This encodes CASSLEDSLLTQYF.